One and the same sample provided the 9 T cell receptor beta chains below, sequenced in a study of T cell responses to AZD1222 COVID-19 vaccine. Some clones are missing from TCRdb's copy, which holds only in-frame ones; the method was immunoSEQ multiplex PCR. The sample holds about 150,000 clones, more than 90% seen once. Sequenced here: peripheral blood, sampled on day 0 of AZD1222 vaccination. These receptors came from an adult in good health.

CDR3 coding DNA: TGTGCCAGCAGCTTACTAGCGGGGGGAATCACAGATACGCAGTATTTT. Its protein is CASSLLAGGITDTQYF. The chain couples TRBV7-2 to TRBJ2-3; 11 positions match TRBD2. Trimming at V came to 2 bases and at J to 2 bases, leaving 3 bases not matched to a gene. This CDR3 contains 16 residues. Germline CDR1 SGHTA, CDR2 FQGNSA.

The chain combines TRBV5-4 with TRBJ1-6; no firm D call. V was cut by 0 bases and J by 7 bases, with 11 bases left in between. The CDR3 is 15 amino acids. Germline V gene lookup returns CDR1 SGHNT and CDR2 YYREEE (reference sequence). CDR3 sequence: CASSLVGTANSPLHF. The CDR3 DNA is TGTGCCAGCAGCTTGGTGGGAACAGCCAATTCACCCCTCCACTTT.

Here the CDR3 reads CASSPSLRSSYNEQFF. The CDR3 coding sequence is TGTGCCAGCTCACCGTCTTTAAGGAGCTCCTACAATGAGCAGTTCTTC. The chain is built from TRBV18 and TRBJ2-1, with D uncertain. From germline, CDR1 is KGHSH and CDR2 LQKENI. The CDR3 runs to 16 residues. The germline V and J ends were trimmed by 3 bases and 0 bases, with 12 bases remaining between them.

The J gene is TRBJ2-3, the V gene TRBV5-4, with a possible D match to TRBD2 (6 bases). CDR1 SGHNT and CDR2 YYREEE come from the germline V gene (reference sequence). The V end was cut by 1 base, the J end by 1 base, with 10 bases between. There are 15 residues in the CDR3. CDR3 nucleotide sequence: TGTGCCAGCAGCTTGACTAGCCCGGGCACAGATACGCAGTATTTT. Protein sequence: CASSLTSPGTDTQYF. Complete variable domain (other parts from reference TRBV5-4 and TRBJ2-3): ETGVTQSPTHLIKTRGQQVTLRCSSQSGHNTVSWYQQALGQGPQFIFQYYREEENGRGNFPPRFSGLQFPNYSSELNVNALELDDSALYLCASSLTSPGTDTQYFGPGTRLTVL.

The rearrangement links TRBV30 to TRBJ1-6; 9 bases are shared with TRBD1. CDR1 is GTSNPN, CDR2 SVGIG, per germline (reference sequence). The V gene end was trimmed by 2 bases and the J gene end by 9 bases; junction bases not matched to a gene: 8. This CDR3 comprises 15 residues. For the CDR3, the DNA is TGTGCCTGGAGTACCCTAGGGACAGGGATTTCACCCCTCCACTTT. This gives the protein CAWSTLGTGISPLHF.

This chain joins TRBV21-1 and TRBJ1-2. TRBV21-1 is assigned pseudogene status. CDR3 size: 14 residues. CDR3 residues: CASSKDQGPYGYTF. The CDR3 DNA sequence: TGTGCCAGCAGCAAGGATCAGGGACCCTATGGCTACACCTTC.

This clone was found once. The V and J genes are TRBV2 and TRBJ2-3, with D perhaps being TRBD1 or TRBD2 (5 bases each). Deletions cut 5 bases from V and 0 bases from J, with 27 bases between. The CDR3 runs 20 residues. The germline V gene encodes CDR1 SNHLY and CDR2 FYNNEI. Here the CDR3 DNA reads TGTGCCAGCAGTTTCCCGACCAGAGGGGCGCCAACAGATAGCACAGATACGCAGTATTTT. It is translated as CASSFPTRGAPTDSTDTQYF.

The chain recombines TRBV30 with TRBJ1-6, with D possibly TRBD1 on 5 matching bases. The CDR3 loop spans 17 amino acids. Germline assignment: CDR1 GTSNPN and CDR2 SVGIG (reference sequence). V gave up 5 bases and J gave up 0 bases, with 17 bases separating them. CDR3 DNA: TGTGCCTGGGCTCCCGGGACTCCTTTCTCCTATAATTCACCCCTCCACTTT. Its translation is CAWAPGTPFSYNSPLHF.

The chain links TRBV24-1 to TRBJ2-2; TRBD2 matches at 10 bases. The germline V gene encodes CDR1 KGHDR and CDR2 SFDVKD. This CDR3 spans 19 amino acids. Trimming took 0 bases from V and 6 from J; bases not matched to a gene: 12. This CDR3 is CATSDLTPVAGGYPGELFF. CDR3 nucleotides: TGTGCCACCAGTGATTTGACCCCCGTAGCGGGAGGATATCCCGGGGAGCTGTTTTTT.